The entry below describes one T cell receptor (beta chain). This sample was taken from a study of blood T cell repertoires in COVID-19. Study context: Italy, Spain and the United States were the sources of the convalescent and acute COVID-19 samples.

Germline V lookup: CDR1 ENHRY, CDR2 SYGVKD. V lost 11 bases, J lost 6 bases, and 12 bases stayed unmatched. The CDR3 loop spans 14 amino acids. The table came from immunoSEQ multiplex PCR; TCRdb's copy has only in-frame clones and leaves some out. The sample lists about 43,000 clones, about four fifths occurring once. Sequencing was carried out using peripheral blood. The chain joins TRBV10-3 to TRBJ1-1; 10 nucleotides align to TRBD1. This clonotype originated in a woman aged 60-75 years with acute or convalescent COVID-19. The CDR3 DNA follows: TGTGCCTCCGGGACAGGGGATTACCGCGCTGAAGCTTTCTTT. As protein: CASGTGDYRAEAFF.